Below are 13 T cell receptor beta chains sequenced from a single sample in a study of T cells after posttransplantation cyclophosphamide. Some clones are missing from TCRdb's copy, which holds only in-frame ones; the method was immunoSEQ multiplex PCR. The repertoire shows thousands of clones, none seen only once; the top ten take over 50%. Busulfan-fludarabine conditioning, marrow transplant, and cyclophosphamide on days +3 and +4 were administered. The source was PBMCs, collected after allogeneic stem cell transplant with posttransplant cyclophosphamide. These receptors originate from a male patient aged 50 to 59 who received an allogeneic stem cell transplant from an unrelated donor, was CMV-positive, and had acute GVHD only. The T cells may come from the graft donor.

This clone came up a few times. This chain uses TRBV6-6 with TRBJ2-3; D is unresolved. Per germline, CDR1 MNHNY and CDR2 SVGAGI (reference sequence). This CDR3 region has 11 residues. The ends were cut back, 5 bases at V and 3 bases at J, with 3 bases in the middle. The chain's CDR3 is CASSQTDTQYF. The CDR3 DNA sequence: TGTGCCAGCAGTCAAACAGATACGCAGTATTTT.

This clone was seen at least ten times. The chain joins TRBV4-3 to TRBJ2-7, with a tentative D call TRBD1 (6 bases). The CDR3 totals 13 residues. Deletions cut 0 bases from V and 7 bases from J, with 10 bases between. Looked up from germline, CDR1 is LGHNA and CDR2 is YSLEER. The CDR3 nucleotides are TGCGCCAGCAGCCAAGATGAGGGGGATGAGCAGTACTTC. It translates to CASSQDEGDEQYF.

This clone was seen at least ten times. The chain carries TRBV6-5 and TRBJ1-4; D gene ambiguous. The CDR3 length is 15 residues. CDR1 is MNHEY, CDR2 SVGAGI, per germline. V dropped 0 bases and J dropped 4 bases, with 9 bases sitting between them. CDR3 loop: CASSYSGQNNEKLFF. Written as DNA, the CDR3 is TGTGCCAGCAGTTACTCTGGGCAGAATAATGAAAAACTGTTTTTT.

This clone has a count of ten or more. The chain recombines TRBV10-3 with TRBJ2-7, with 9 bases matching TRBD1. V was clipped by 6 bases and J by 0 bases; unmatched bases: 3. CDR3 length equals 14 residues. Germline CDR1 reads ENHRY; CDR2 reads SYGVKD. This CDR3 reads CAIRRQGDSYEQYF. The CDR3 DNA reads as TGTGCCATCAGAAGACAGGGGGACTCCTACGAGCAGTACTTC.

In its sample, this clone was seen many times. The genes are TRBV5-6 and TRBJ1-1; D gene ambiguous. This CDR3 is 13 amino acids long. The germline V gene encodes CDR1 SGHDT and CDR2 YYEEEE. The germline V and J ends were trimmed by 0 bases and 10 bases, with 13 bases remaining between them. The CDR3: CASSLGQDRPAFF. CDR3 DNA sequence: TGTGCCAGCAGCTTGGGGCAGGATCGGCCAGCTTTCTTT.

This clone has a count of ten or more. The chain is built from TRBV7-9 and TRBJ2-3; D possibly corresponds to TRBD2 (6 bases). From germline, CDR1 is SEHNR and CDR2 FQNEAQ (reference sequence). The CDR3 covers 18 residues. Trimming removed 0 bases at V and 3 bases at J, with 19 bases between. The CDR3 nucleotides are TGTGCCAGCAGCTTAGCCGTTACAGGAGGAGGGGAAACAGATACGCAGTATTTT. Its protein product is CASSLAVTGGGETDTQYF. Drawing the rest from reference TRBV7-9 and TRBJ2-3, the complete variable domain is DTGVSQNPRHKITKRGQNVTFRCDPISEHNRLYWYRQTLGQGPEFLTYFQNEAQLEKSRLLSDRFSAERPKGSFSTLEIQRTEQGDSAMYLCASSLAVTGGGETDTQYFGPGTRLTVL.

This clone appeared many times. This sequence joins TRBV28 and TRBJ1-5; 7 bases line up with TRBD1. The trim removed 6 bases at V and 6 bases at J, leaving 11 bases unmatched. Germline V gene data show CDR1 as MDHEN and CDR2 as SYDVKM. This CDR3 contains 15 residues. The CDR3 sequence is CASRLRGGAGQPQHF. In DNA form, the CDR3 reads TGTGCCAGCAGACTAAGAGGGGGCGCGGGTCAGCCCCAGCATTTT.

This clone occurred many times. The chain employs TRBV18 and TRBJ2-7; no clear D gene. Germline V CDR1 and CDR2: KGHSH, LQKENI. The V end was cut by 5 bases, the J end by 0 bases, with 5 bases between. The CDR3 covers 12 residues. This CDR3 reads CASSSSSYEQYF. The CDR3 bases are TGTGCCAGCTCATCGAGCTCCTACGAGCAGTACTTC.

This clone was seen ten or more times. CDR3 protein: CASSFQTGGLSYEQYF. DNA for the CDR3: TGTGCCAGCAGCTTCCAGACAGGGGGCCTCTCCTACGAGCAGTACTTC. The chain has TRBV11-2 and TRBJ2-7, with 10 positions matching TRBD1. Germline CDR1 and CDR2: SGHAT and FQNNGV. CDR3 size: 16 residues. With V trimmed by 3 bases and J by 0 bases, 5 bases remained unmatched.

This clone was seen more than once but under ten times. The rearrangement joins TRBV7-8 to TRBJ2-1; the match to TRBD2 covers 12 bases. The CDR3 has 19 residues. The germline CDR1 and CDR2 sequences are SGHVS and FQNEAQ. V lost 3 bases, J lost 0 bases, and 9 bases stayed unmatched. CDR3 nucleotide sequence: TGTGCCAGCAGCTTTTCAGGACTAGCGGGATTCAGCTCCTACAATGAGCAGTTCTTC. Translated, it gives CASSFSGLAGFSSYNEQFF.

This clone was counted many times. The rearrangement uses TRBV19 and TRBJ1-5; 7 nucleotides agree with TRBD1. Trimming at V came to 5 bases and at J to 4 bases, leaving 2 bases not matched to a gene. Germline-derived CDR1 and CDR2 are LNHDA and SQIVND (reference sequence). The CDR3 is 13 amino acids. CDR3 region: CASSLQGNQPQHF. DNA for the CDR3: TGTGCCAGTAGTCTACAGGGGAATCAGCCCCAGCATTTT.

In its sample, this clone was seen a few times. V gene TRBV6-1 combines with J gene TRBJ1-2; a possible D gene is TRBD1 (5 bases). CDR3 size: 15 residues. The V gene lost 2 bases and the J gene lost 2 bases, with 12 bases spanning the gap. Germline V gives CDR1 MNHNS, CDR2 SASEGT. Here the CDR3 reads CASSEITRANYGYTF. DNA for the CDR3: TGTGCCAGCAGTGAAATAACCAGGGCGAACTATGGCTACACCTTC.

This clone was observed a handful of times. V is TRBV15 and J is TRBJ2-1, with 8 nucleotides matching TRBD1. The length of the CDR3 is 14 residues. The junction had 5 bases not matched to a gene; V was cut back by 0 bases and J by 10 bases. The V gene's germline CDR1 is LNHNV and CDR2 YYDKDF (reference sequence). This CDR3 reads CATSRDRDRPEQFF. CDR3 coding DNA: TGTGCCACCAGCAGAGATCGGGACAGGCCCGAGCAGTTCTTC.